A few counts support the clone carrying this T cell receptor (beta chain). A single record per CDR3 protein comes from TCRdb applying MiXCR to the 5' RACE reads. The table includes 250,000 to 350,000 distinct CDR3 sequences, 15% detected once. The V gene's germline CDR1 is SGHAT and CDR2 FQNNGV. V gave up 5 bases and J gave up 0 bases; unmatched junction bases: 9. This CDR3 contains 16 residues. The data stem from a study of T-cell memory formation after mild COVID-19. The overall study: TCR clusters largely stayed donor specific.

V usage is TRBV11-2 and J usage is TRBJ1-2, with 7 bases that match TRBD1. The origin of this receptor is a young man who had mild COVID-19 (a few samples of this study predate the infection). Cell type and time point are not known. Sample: PBMCs or a T cell subset sorted from them (not recorded which). The CDR3 DNA is TGTGCCAGCAGCCTCGGCGACAGGGTGGCTAACTATGGCTACACCTTC. Translated, it gives CASSLGDRVANYGYTF.